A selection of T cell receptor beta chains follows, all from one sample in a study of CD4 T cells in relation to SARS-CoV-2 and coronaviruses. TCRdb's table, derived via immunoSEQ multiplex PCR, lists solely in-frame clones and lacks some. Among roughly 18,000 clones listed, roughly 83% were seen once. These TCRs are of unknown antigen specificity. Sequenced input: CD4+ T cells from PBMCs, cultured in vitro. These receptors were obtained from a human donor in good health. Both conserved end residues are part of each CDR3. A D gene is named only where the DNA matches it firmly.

CDR3 protein: CASSPTGVSTDTQYF
V gene: TRBV11-3
D gene: TRBD1
J gene: TRBJ2-3

CDR3 protein: CSVARGGTDTQYF
V gene: TRBV29-1
D gene: TRBD2
J gene: TRBJ2-3

CDR3 protein: CASSLSFGGSYEQYF
V gene: TRBV7-2
D gene: TRBD2
J gene: TRBJ2-7

CDR3 protein: CASSSWGTAYEQYF
V gene: TRBV7-2
D gene: TRBD1
J gene: TRBJ2-7

CDR3 protein: CASSQDRGARNQPQHF
V gene: TRBV3-1/TRBV3-2
D gene: NA
J gene: TRBJ1-5

CDR3 protein: CASRGQGNQPQHF
V gene: TRBV12-3/TRBV12-4
D gene: TRBD1
J gene: TRBJ1-5

CDR3 protein: CASSYSRGYEQYF
V gene: TRBV6-5
D gene: NA
J gene: TRBJ2-7

CDR3 protein: CASSATREQFF
V gene: TRBV2
D gene: NA
J gene: TRBJ2-1

CDR3 protein: CASSELGKTEQYF
V gene: TRBV25-1
D gene: NA
J gene: TRBJ2-7

CDR3 protein: CASSQGTRVGGEQFF
V gene: TRBV3-1/TRBV3-2
D gene: TRBD2
J gene: TRBJ2-1

CDR3 protein: CASSPGLAGGYEQYF
V gene: TRBV18
D gene: TRBD2
J gene: TRBJ2-7

CDR3 protein: CASSTPPNEKLFF
V gene: TRBV27
D gene: NA
J gene: TRBJ1-4

CDR3 protein: CASSSDYSRSYEQYF
V gene: TRBV6-2/TRBV6-3
D gene: NA
J gene: TRBJ2-7

CDR3 protein: CATSDLDRAYEQYF
V gene: TRBV24-1
D gene: TRBD1
J gene: TRBJ2-7

CDR3 protein: CASSQGVRWREESTDTQYF
V gene: TRBV4-3
D gene: TRBD2
J gene: TRBJ2-3

CDR3 protein: CASSMAGELFF
V gene: TRBV19
D gene: NA
J gene: TRBJ2-2

CDR3 protein: CASRRGAEGYTF
V gene: TRBV5-1
D gene: NA
J gene: TRBJ1-2

CDR3 protein: CASSEGGPGTDTQYF
V gene: TRBV6-5
D gene: NA
J gene: TRBJ2-3

CDR3 protein: CATTGQGNNEQFF
V gene: TRBV6-5
D gene: TRBD1
J gene: TRBJ2-1

CDR3 protein: CASSITSGFADTQYF
V gene: TRBV19
D gene: TRBD2
J gene: TRBJ2-3

CDR3 protein: CASSRTELGFYNEQFF
V gene: TRBV4-2
D gene: NA
J gene: TRBJ2-1

CDR3 protein: CASSPGREETQYF
V gene: TRBV6-5
D gene: NA
J gene: TRBJ2-5

CDR3 protein: CASSPPLANYGYTF
V gene: TRBV5-5
D gene: NA
J gene: TRBJ1-2

CDR3 protein: CASTFGPPRLKNSPLHF
V gene: TRBV4-1
D gene: NA
J gene: TRBJ1-6

CDR3 protein: CASSFPGTNYGYTF
V gene: TRBV5-8
D gene: NA
J gene: TRBJ1-2

CDR3 protein: CASSPSWAGGHSYEQYF
V gene: TRBV28
D gene: TRBD2
J gene: TRBJ2-7

CDR3 protein: CASRKPGSYALEQYF
V gene: TRBV6-5
D gene: NA
J gene: TRBJ2-7

CDR3 protein: CATNYGARLSRNYGYTF
V gene: TRBV5-3
D gene: NA
J gene: TRBJ1-2

CDR3 protein: CSASGPLNIEYGYTF
V gene: TRBV20-1
D gene: NA
J gene: TRBJ1-2

CDR3 protein: CASSLRGDGETQYF
V gene: TRBV7-9
D gene: NA
J gene: TRBJ2-5

CDR3 protein: CASSSDKNTEAFF
V gene: TRBV7-2
D gene: NA
J gene: TRBJ1-1

CDR3 protein: CASSPSPTAPWEQYF
V gene: TRBV18
D gene: NA
J gene: TRBJ2-7

CDR3 protein: CASSRPRGQGAGTDTQYF
V gene: TRBV5-1
D gene: TRBD1
J gene: TRBJ2-3

CDR3 protein: CASSLNGRRAFF
V gene: TRBV12-3/TRBV12-4
D gene: NA
J gene: TRBJ1-1

CDR3 protein: CASSQVRSGGAGYTF
V gene: TRBV4-3
D gene: TRBD1
J gene: TRBJ1-2

CDR3 protein: CASSGLNEKLFF
V gene: TRBV2
D gene: NA
J gene: TRBJ1-4

CDR3 protein: CASSANNSPLHF
V gene: TRBV2
D gene: NA
J gene: TRBJ1-6

CDR3 protein: CASSPNAGELFF
V gene: TRBV7-9
D gene: NA
J gene: TRBJ2-2

CDR3 protein: CASSFGGGATGELFF
V gene: TRBV7-7
D gene: TRBD2
J gene: TRBJ2-2

CDR3 protein: CASSLTSGGYEQYF
V gene: TRBV7-2
D gene: TRBD2
J gene: TRBJ2-7

CDR3 protein: CAWNRGTTDTQYF
V gene: TRBV30
D gene: TRBD1
J gene: TRBJ2-3

CDR3 protein: CASSLSSLTSNQPQHF
V gene: TRBV7-8
D gene: NA
J gene: TRBJ1-5

CDR3 protein: CASSPQGNTEAFF
V gene: TRBV5-5
D gene: NA
J gene: TRBJ1-1

CDR3 protein: CASSRGLAGTQETQYF
V gene: TRBV19
D gene: TRBD2
J gene: TRBJ2-5

CDR3 protein: CASTPGDSSPLHF
V gene: TRBV6-6
D gene: NA
J gene: TRBJ1-6

CDR3 protein: CASSLGSGNTGELFF
V gene: TRBV4-1
D gene: NA
J gene: TRBJ2-2

CDR3 protein: CASSLLGNTEAFF
V gene: TRBV7-9
D gene: NA
J gene: TRBJ1-1

CDR3 protein: CASSPGRYGYTF
V gene: TRBV11-2
D gene: NA
J gene: TRBJ1-2